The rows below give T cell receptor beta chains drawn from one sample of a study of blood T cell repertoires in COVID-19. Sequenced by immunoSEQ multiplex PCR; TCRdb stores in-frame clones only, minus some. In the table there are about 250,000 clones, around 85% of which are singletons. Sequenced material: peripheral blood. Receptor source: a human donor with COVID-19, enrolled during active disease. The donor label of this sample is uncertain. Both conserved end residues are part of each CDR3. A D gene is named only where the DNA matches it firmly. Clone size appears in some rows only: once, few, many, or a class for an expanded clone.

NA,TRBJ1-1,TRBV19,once,TGTGCCAGTAGTACGTACAGGGAAGGGGGAAGAGGTCCTGGCACTGAAGCTTTCTTT,CASSTYREGGRGPGTEAFF
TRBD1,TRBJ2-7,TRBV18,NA,TGTGCCAGCTCACTAGGACAGGGCTACGAGCAGTACTTC,CASSLGQGYEQYF
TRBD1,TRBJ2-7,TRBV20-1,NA,TGCAGTGGGGGACAGTACTACGAGCAGTACTTC,CSGGQYYEQYF
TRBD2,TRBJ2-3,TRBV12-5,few,TGTGCTAGTGGTTTGGGACTAGCGGGAGCAGATACGCAGTATTTT,CASGLGLAGADTQYF
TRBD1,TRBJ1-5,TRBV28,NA,TGTGCCAGCAGACCCCCTGCCGGGACAGGCATTAGCAATCAGCCCCAGCATTTT,CASRPPAGTGISNQPQHF
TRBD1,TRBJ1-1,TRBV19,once,TGTGCCAGTAGGGGACAGGGGGGAATGAACACTGAAGCTTTCTTT,CASRGQGGMNTEAFF
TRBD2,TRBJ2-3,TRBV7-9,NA,TGTGCCAGCAGCTTCGGGACTAGCGGTTACACAGATACGCAGTATTTT,CASSFGTSGYTDTQYF
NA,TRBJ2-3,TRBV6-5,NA,TGTGCCAGCAGTTGGCAGTTCACAGATACGCAGTATTTT,CASSWQFTDTQYF
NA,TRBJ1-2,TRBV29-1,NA,TGCAGCGTTGAAGAATTGCCAGGCGAGGGCTACACCTTC,CSVEELPGEGYTF
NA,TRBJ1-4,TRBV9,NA,TGTGCCAGCAGCCCGATTGTAGGAGCTACCCTCCCCCTGTTTTTT,CASSPIVGATLPLFF
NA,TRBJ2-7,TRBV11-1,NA,TGTGCCAGCAGCTTAGTTTCATACGAGCAGTACTTC,CASSLVSYEQYF
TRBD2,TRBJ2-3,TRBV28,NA,TGTGCCAGTACTAGCGGGGTTAGCACAGATACGCAGTATTTT,CASTSGVSTDTQYF
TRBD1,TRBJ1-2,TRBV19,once,TGTGCCAGTAGTATACCCCGGGACAGCTACTATGGCTACACCTTC,CASSIPRDSYYGYTF
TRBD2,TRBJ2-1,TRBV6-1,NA,TGTGCCAGCAGTGAATACGCCCCAGCGGGGTACAATGAGCAGTTCTTC,CASSEYAPAGYNEQFF
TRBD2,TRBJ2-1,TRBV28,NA,TGTGCCAGCACCTCGTCGGGAGCGGGATCCTCCTACAATGAGCAGTTCTTC,CASTSSGAGSSYNEQFF
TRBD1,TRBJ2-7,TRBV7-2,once,TGTGCCAGCAGCTTGGTCTCGGACAGGGCTTCCTACGAGCAGTACTTC,CASSLVSDRASYEQYF
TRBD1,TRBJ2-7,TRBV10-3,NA,TGTGCCATCAGCCCGGGACAGGTTCTCTACGAGCAGTACTTC,CAISPGQVLYEQYF
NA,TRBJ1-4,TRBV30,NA,TGTGCCTGGAGTGTAAACAGTAATGAAAAACTGTTTTTT,CAWSVNSNEKLFF
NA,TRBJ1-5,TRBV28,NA,TGTGCCAGCAGTTCGAGCGATCAGCCCCAGCATTTT,CASSSSDQPQHF
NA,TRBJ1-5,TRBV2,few,TGTGCCAGCAGTGAAGAACGAGGTTTTCAGCCCCAGCATTTT,CASSEERGFQPQHF
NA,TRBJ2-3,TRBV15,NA,TGTGCCACCAGCGTGATGCTATCAGATACGCAGTATTTT,CATSVMLSDTQYF
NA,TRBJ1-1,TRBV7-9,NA,TGTGCCAGCAAGGGGGGAGGGACTGAAGCTTTCTTT,CASKGGGTEAFF